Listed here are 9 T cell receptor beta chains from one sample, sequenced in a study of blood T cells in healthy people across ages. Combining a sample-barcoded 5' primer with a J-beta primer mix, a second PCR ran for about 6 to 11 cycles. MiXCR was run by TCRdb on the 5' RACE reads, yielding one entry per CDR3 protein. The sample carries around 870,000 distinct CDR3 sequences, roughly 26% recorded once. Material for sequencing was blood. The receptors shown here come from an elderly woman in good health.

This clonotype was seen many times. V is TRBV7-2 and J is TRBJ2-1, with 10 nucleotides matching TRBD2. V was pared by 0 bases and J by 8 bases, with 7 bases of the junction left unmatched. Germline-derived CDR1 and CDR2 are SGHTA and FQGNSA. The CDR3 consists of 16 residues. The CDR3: CASSLAPAGGQDEQFF. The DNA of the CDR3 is TGTGCCAGCAGCTTAGCGCCAGCGGGGGGGCAGGATGAGCAGTTCTTC.

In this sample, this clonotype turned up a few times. The CDR3 reads CASTGANTEAFF. CDR3 DNA: TGTGCCAGCACTGGGGCAAACACTGAAGCTTTCTTT. The genes are TRBV6-5 and TRBJ1-1; tentatively, D is TRBD1 (5 bases). V dropped 7 bases and J dropped 2 bases, with 8 bases sitting between them. CDR3 length: 12 amino acids. The germline V gene encodes CDR1 MNHEY and CDR2 SVGAGI.

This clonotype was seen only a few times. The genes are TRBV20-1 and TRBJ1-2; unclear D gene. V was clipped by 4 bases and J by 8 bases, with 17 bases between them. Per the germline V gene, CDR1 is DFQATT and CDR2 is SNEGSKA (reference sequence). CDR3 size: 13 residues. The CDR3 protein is CSAKRISRTGYTF. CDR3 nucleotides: TGCAGTGCTAAACGAATAAGTAGAACGGGCTACACCTTC.

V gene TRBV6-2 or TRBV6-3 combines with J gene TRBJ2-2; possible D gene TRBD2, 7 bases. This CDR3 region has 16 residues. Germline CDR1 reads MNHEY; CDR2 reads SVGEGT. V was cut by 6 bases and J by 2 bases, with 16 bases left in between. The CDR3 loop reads CASRTAAGANTGELFF. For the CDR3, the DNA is TGTGCCAGCAGAACAGCGGCGGGGGCCAACACCGGGGAGCTGTTTTTT.

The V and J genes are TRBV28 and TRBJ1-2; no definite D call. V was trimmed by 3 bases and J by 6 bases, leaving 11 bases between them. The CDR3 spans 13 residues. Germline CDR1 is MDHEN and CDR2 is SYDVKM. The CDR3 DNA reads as TGTGCCAGCAGTTTCCCCGGGGTAGATGGCTACACCTTC. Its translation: CASSFPGVDGYTF.

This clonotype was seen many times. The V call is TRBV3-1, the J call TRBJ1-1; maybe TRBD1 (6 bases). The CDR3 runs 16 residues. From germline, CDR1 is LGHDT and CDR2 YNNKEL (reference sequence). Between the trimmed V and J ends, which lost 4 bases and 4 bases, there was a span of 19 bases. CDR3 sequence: CASSRHMFGGATEAFF. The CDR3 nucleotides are TGTGCCAGCAGCCGCCATATGTTCGGGGGGGCCACTGAAGCTTTCTTT.

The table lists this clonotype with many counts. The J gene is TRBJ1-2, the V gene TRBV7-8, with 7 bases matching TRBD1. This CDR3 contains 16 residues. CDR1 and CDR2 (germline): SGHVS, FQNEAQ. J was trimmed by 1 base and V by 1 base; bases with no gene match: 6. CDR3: CASSLVQGRFNYGYTF. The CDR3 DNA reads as TGTGCCAGCAGCTTAGTACAGGGGAGGTTTAACTATGGCTACACCTTC.

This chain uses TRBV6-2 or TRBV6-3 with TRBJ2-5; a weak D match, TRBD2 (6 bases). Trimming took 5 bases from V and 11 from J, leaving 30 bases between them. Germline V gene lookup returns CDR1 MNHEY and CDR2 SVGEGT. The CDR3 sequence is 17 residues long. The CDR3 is CASSGRGLAHFYNEQYF. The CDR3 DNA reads TGTGCCAGCAGTGGCCGGGGTCTAGCGCATTTTTACAATGAGCAGTACTTC.

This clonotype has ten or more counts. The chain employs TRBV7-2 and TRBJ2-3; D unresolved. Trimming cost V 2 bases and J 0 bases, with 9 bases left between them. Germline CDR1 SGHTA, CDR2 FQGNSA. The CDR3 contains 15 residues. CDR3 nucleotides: TGTGCCAGCAGCTTAAGGCTGACTAGCACAGATACGCAGTATTTT. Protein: CASSLRLTSTDTQYF.